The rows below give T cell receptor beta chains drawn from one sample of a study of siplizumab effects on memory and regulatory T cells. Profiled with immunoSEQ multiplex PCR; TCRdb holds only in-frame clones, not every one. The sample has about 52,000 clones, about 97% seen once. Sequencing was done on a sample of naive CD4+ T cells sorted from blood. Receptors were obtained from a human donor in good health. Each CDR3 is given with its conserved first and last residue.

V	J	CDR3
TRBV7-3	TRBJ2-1	CASSLTRLAGAHEQFF
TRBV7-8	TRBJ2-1	CASSYKSGSYNEQFF
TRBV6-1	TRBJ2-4	CASSDRRIAKNIQYF
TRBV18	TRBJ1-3	CASSPTDSGNTIYF
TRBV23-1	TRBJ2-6	CASSQQGSHVLTF
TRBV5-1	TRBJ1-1	CASSLAQGKNTEAFF
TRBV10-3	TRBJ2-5	CAISAGIKETQYF
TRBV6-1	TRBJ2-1	CASRTSGSRNGEQFF
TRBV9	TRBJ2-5	CASSPAPTPGETQYF
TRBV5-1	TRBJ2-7	CASSVVPGQSSYEQYF
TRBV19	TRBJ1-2	CASSIGLRGWGYTF
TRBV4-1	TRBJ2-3	CASSRDPSGRSPFLTSTDTQYF